Below are 31 T cell receptor beta chains sequenced from a single sample in a study of Graves' ophthalmopathy and Graves' hyperthyroidism. The sequenced template was RNA, covering the TCR beta CDR3 region. Following a first-round RT-PCR that used HTBI primers, a second-round multiplex PCR was carried out. MiXCR, run by TCRdb on the multiplex PCR reads, gives a single entry per CDR3 protein. Of roughly 400,000 distinct CDR3 sequences in the sample, around 16% were seen once. What was sequenced was peripheral blood. These receptors all come from a woman younger than 30 with Graves' ophthalmopathy.

This clonotype occurred many times. V is TRBV28 and J is TRBJ1-1; D is unclear. The CDR3 spans 15 residues. CDR1 MDHEN and CDR2 SYDVKM come from the germline V gene. The V end lost 7 bases, the J end lost 1 base, and 16 bases lay between the germline ends. CDR3 DNA: TGTGCCAGCACTTCGCTTGGAGAATCGAACACTGAAGCTTTCTTT. Its translation is CASTSLGESNTEAFF. Full variable domain (remainder filled in from reference TRBV28 and TRBJ1-1): DVKVTQSSRYLVKRTGEKVFLECVQDMDHENMFWYRQDPGLGLRLIYFSYDVKMKEKGDIPEGYSVSREKKERFSLILESASTNQTSMYLCASTSLGESNTEAFFGQGTRLTVV.

This clonotype showed up many times. This rearrangement joins TRBV28 to TRBJ2-4, with 12 bases that match TRBD2. The length of the CDR3 is 20 residues. Germline assignment: CDR1 MDHEN and CDR2 SYDVKM. J was trimmed by 1 base and V by 3 bases; bases with no gene match: 13. CDR3 loop: CASSFPLGLAGKGAKNIQYF. The CDR3 DNA sequence: TGTGCCAGCAGTTTCCCCCTCGGACTAGCGGGAAAGGGGGCCAAAAACATTCAGTACTTC.

The chain uses TRBV6-1 and TRBJ1-5, with D hard to call. Trimming pared 8 bases from V and 3 bases from J, leaving 11 bases between. This CDR3 spans 13 amino acids. Germline V gene lookup returns CDR1 MNHNS and CDR2 SASEGT. The CDR3 DNA follows: TGTGCCAGCGCGGACGAGGTCAATCAGCCCCAGCATTTT. It encodes CASADEVNQPQHF.

There are many counts of this clonotype. The chain uses TRBV6-1 and TRBJ2-2; maybe TRBD1 (6 bases). The germline CDR1 and CDR2 sequences are MNHNS and SASEGT. V gave up 4 bases and J gave up 4 bases, with 10 bases separating them. The CDR3 loop spans 14 amino acids. CDR3 loop: CASSGGLGTGELFF. The CDR3 nucleotides are TGTGCCAGCAGTGGGGGGCTGGGCACCGGGGAGCTGTTTTTT.

This clonotype was seen many times. The chain has TRBV11-2 and TRBJ2-7; the match to TRBD2 covers 8 bases. J lost 3 bases, V lost 4 bases, and 11 bases had no gene match. The CDR3 totals 16 residues. Germline CDR1 is SGHAT and CDR2 is FQNNGV. The CDR3 nucleotides are TGTGCCAGCAGCTACCGAAGACTAGCGCCGTTCTACGAGCAGTACTTC. Translating it yields CASSYRRLAPFYEQYF.

Many counts were recorded for this clonotype. The chain recombines TRBV11-2 with TRBJ2-5; perhaps TRBD2 as D (5 bases). The V end was cut by 5 bases, the J end by 5 bases, with 24 bases between. Germline assignment: CDR1 SGHAT and CDR2 FQNNGV. The CDR3 has 17 amino acids. DNA for the CDR3: TGTGCCAGCAGCCGCCCGATGCGGGTCGAAGTCGTGGAGACCCAGTACTTC. This gives the protein CASSRPMRVEVVETQYF.

V and J are TRBV20-1 and TRBJ2-4, with a possible D match to TRBD1 (5 bases). V lost 6 bases to trimming and J lost 5 bases, with 17 bases between them. This CDR3 is built from 14 residues. Germline loops: CDR1 DFQATT, CDR2 SNEGSKA (reference sequence). CDR3 sequence (DNA): TGCAGTGCCGCGAAGGGGCCGGACCAAAACATTCAGTACTTC. Encoded protein: CSAAKGPDQNIQYF.

This clonotype was recorded many times. The J gene is TRBJ2-7, the V gene TRBV29-1; D not certain. V was cut by 5 bases and J by 1 base, with 9 bases left in between. The CDR3 runs to 12 residues. CDR1 and CDR2 from the germline V gene are SQVTM and ANQGSEA. The CDR3 reads CSVRAGSYEQYF. The CDR3 nucleotides are TGCAGCGTTCGTGCCGGTTCCTACGAGCAGTACTTC.

The table lists this clonotype with many counts. V gene TRBV28 combines with J gene TRBJ1-1; D is unclear. This CDR3 region has 16 residues. Trimming pared 1 base from V and 6 bases from J, leaving 18 bases between. Germline V CDR1 and CDR2: MDHEN, SYDVKM. Here the CDR3 reads CASSLYPWGDAPEAFF. The CDR3 coding sequence is TGTGCCAGCAGTTTATATCCGTGGGGAGACGCACCTGAAGCTTTCTTT. The full variable domain, its missing parts supplied by reference TRBV28 and TRBJ1-1, is DVKVTQSSRYLVKRTGEKVFLECVQDMDHENMFWYRQDPGLGLRLIYFSYDVKMKEKGDIPEGYSVSREKKERFSLILESASTNQTSMYLCASSLYPWGDAPEAFFGQGTRLTVV.

This clonotype has a count of ten or more. This chain connects TRBV19 to TRBJ2-2; 10 bases match TRBD1. This CDR3 has 16 amino acids. The ends lost 7 bases at V and 8 bases at J; junction bases unmatched: 13. Germline assignment: CDR1 LNHDA and CDR2 SQIVND (reference sequence). The CDR3 region is CASTMGGQGITGELFF. In DNA form, the CDR3 reads TGTGCCAGTACCATGGGGGGACAGGGGATCACTGGGGAGCTGTTTTTT. The whole variable domain, remainder taken from reference TRBV19 and TRBJ2-2, is DGGITQSPKYLFRKEGQNVTLSCEQNLNHDAMYWYRQDPGQGLRLIYYSQIVNDFQKGDIAEGYSVSREKKESFPLTVTSAQKNPTAFYLCASTMGGQGITGELFFGEGSRLTVL.

CDR3 protein: CASSDRDIHEQYF. The CDR3 nucleotides are TGCGCCAGCAGCGACAGGGACATACACGAGCAGTACTTC. This rearrangement joins TRBV5-1 to TRBJ2-7; 7 bases are a match to TRBD1. The CDR3 contains 13 residues. Unmatched junction bases numbered 6, after V lost 4 bases and J lost 5 bases. From germline, CDR1 is SGHRS and CDR2 YFSETQ.

This clonotype was picked up many times. The chain recombines TRBV6-1 with TRBJ1-1; D remains unclear. V was cut by 2 bases and J by 7 bases, with 5 bases left in between. This CDR3 has 11 amino acids. Germline lookup yields CDR1 MNHNS and CDR2 SASEGT. The CDR3 here is CASSELGEAFF. The DNA of the CDR3 is TGTGCCAGCAGTGAATTAGGTGAAGCTTTCTTT.

This clonotype appeared many times. CDR3 amino acids: CSASEREQYF. The DNA for the CDR3 is TGCAGTGCCAGTGAGCGGGAGCAGTACTTC. The V and J genes are TRBV20-1 and TRBJ2-7; a possible D gene is TRBD2 (5 bases). Trimming left V 6 bases short and J 7 bases short, with 10 bases between. The CDR3 has 10 residues. Germline CDR1 is DFQATT and CDR2 is SNEGSKA (reference sequence).

This clonotype was observed at least ten times. V is TRBV19 and J is TRBJ2-7; TRBD2 matches at 8 bases. The CDR3 totals 12 residues. Germline V lookup: CDR1 LNHDA, CDR2 SQIVND (reference sequence). Germline trimming cut 9 bases from V and 3 bases from J; bases unmatched to any gene: 4. The CDR3 region has the DNA TGTGCCAGCGCGAGCGGGAGCTACGAGCAGTACTTC. Translating gives CASASGSYEQYF.

This clonotype appeared many times. V usage is TRBV10-2 and J usage is TRBJ1-5, with D hard to call. This CDR3 region has 14 residues. The ends were cut back, 4 bases at V and 7 bases at J, with 14 bases in the middle. The germline V gene has CDR1 WSHSY and CDR2 SAAADI. The DNA of the CDR3 is TGCGCCAGCAGTGTCACCGGGAGGATACAGCCCCAGCATTTT. This translates into CASSVTGRIQPQHF.

This clonotype was observed many times. This chain uses TRBV28 with TRBJ2-7; D remains ambiguous. This CDR3 is built from 13 residues. V was pared by 7 bases and J by 5 bases, with 15 bases between. Germline V gene lookup returns CDR1 MDHEN and CDR2 SYDVKM. CDR3 DNA: TGTGCCAGCACGTCCGACCGTTACAACGAGCAGTACTTC. This gives the protein CASTSDRYNEQYF.

This clonotype was recorded at least ten times. In DNA form, the CDR3 reads TGCAGTGCTAGAGAGGACAGGGTAAGGGCTGAAGCTTTCTTT. Its protein product is CSAREDRVRAEAFF. The genes are TRBV20-1 and TRBJ1-1, with 8 bases aligning to TRBD1. This CDR3 contains 14 residues. The V gene end was trimmed by 0 bases and the J gene end by 6 bases; junction bases not matched to a gene: 6. CDR1 DFQATT and CDR2 SNEGSKA come from the germline V gene (reference sequence).

Many counts were recorded for this clonotype. The chain links TRBV10-3 to TRBJ1-3; D gene ambiguous. Germline CDR1 reads ENHRY; CDR2 reads SYGVKD. V was trimmed by 3 bases and J by 0 bases, leaving 6 bases between them. CDR3 length: 14 amino acids. The CDR3 sequence is CAISDSPSGNTIYF. The DNA for the CDR3 is TGTGCCATCAGTGACAGTCCCTCTGGAAACACCATATATTTT.

The rearrangement joins TRBV20-1 to TRBJ2-3, with D hard to call. Trimming left V 5 bases short and J 4 bases short, with 16 bases between. CDR3 length equals 14 residues. CDR1 DFQATT and CDR2 SNEGSKA come from the germline V gene (reference sequence). As DNA, the CDR3 is TGCAGTGCTGGGTCCCGGGCACCCCCAGATACGCAGTATTTT. This encodes CSAGSRAPPDTQYF.

This clonotype was counted many times. The V gene is TRBV28, the J gene TRBJ1-2, with D perhaps matching TRBD1 (6 bases). The V gene's germline CDR1 is MDHEN and CDR2 SYDVKM. V lost 6 bases, J lost 3 bases, and 17 bases lay in between. CDR3 length: 15 residues. This chain's CDR3 is CASSPRTRGYYGYTF. As DNA, the CDR3 is TGTGCCAGCAGCCCCAGGACAAGGGGGTACTATGGCTACACCTTC.

This clonotype was seen at least ten times. The chain has TRBV6-5 and TRBJ2-7; maybe TRBD1 (6 bases). The CDR3 is 15 amino acids. In germline, CDR1 is MNHEY, CDR2 SVGAGI. Trimming removed 10 bases from V and 3 bases from J, with 22 bases in between. The CDR3 DNA reads TGTGCCACCTCAAGGGGGAAAACCCTTTTCTACGAGCAGTACTTC. It specifies CATSRGKTLFYEQYF.

In its sample, this clonotype was seen many times. The V and J genes are TRBV20-1 and TRBJ2-2, with TRBD2 identical over 7 bases. The CDR3 is made up of 11 amino acids. The junction had 4 bases not matched to a gene; V was cut back by 3 bases and J by 12 bases. From germline, CDR1 is DFQATT and CDR2 SNEGSKA (reference sequence). This chain's CDR3 is CSASPGGKLFF. DNA of the CDR3: TGCAGTGCTAGCCCCGGGGGGAAGCTGTTTTTT.

This clonotype appeared many times. This sequence joins TRBV28 and TRBJ2-7; no clear D. The germline V gene has CDR1 MDHEN and CDR2 SYDVKM. Trimming left V 7 bases short and J 3 bases short, with 13 bases between. The CDR3 runs to 13 residues. Here the CDR3 DNA reads TGTGCCAGCACCCCCCAGACCCTCTACGAGCAGTACTTC. Translated, it gives CASTPQTLYEQYF.

The V gene is TRBV28, the J gene TRBJ1-1, with D perhaps TRBD1 (6 bases). Germline CDR1 and CDR2: MDHEN and SYDVKM. This CDR3 comprises 13 residues. The V end was cut by 8 bases, the J end by 4 bases, with 14 bases between. CDR3 region: CASLIGGGTEAFF. CDR3 in DNA: TGTGCCAGCCTCATCGGGGGCGGCACTGAAGCTTTCTTT.

This clonotype appeared many times. This rearrangement joins TRBV6-5 to TRBJ2-2, with unresolved D. V was shortened by 6 bases and J by 8 bases, with 16 bases between the two germline ends. The CDR3 totals 14 residues. Germline V lookup: CDR1 MNHEY, CDR2 SVGAGI. The CDR3 nucleotides read TGTGCCAGCAGGGTGGACCCCACCAGGGGGGAGCTGTTTTTT. Protein sequence: CASRVDPTRGELFF.

This clonotype was recorded only once. The chain is built from TRBV6-2 or TRBV6-3 and TRBJ2-2; 7 bases are a match to TRBD2. V gave up 5 bases and J gave up 4 bases; unmatched junction bases: 7. CDR1 and CDR2 (germline): MNHEY, SVGEGT. The CDR3 totals 15 residues. The chain's CDR3 is CASSKTSLGTGELFF. CDR3 nucleotide sequence: TGTGCCAGCAGTAAGACTAGCTTGGGCACCGGGGAGCTGTTTTTT.

This clonotype was found many times. This chain joins TRBV7-3 and TRBJ2-7; D is tentatively TRBD1 or TRBD2 (5 bases each). This CDR3 contains 15 residues. With 4 bases removed from V and 0 bases from J, the gap between germline ends came to 13 bases. Germline V gene data show CDR1 as SGHTA and CDR2 as FQGTGA. CDR3 loop: CASSSGRMSSYEQYF. For the CDR3, the DNA is TGTGCCAGCAGCTCGGGACGGATGAGCTCCTACGAGCAGTACTTC.

This clonotype has at least ten counts. This chain connects TRBV20-1 to TRBJ1-6; D perhaps matches TRBD1 (5 bases). CDR1 and CDR2 from the germline V gene are DFQATT and SNEGSKA (reference sequence). Trimming removed 5 bases at V and 7 bases at J, with 9 bases between. The CDR3 consists of 12 residues. CDR3 sequence (DNA): TGCAGTGCTTCGGGGGTCAATTCACCCCTCCACTTT. This sequence encodes CSASGVNSPLHF.

This clonotype appeared many times. The chain uses TRBV12-5 and TRBJ2-7; no firm D call. Looked up from germline, CDR1 is LGHNT and CDR2 is FRNRAP. With 9 bases removed from V and 4 bases from J, the gap between germline ends came to 7 bases. This CDR3 has 10 amino acids. CDR3 sequence (DNA): TGTGCTAGAAGCTGGTACGAGCAGTACTTC. Its translation is CARSWYEQYF.

At least ten counts were recorded for this clonotype. The chain uses TRBV11-2 and TRBJ2-7; the D gene is possibly TRBD1 (5 bases). V shed 0 bases and J shed 5 bases, with 11 bases lying between them. The CDR3 is made up of 14 amino acids. Germline CDR1 is SGHAT and CDR2 is FQNNGV. CDR3 coding DNA: TGTGCCAGCAGCTTAGACATCCAGGGCCACGAGCAGTACTTC. Translated, it gives CASSLDIQGHEQYF.

This clonotype was seen just once. The chain joins TRBV27 to TRBJ2-2; no clear D gene. V lost 3 bases, J lost 7 bases, and 9 bases lay in between. The CDR3 runs 13 residues. CDR1 is MNHEY and CDR2 is SMNVEV in the germline V gene (reference sequence). CDR3 region: CASSFRRGGELFF. CDR3 nucleotides: TGTGCCAGCAGTTTCCGTCGTGGCGGGGAGCTGTTTTTT.